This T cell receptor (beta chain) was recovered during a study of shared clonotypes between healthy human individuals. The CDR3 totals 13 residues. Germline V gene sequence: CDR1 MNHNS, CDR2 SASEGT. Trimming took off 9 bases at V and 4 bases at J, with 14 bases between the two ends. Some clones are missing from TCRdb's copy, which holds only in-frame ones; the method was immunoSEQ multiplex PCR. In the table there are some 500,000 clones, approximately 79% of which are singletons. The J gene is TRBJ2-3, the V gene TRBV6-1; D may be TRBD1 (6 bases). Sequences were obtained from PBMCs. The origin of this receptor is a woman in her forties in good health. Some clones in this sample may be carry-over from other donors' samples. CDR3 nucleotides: TGTGCCAGTGGTATCCAGGGGTCAGATACGCAGTATTTT. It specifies CASGIQGSDTQYF.